This record looks at one TCR beta chain sequence and its context. This clone was seen more than once but under ten times. Its recognized antigen is unknown. One base away there is no much larger clone; base qualities are not given. CD4+ and CD8+ cells were isolated by positive magnetic bead selection on an AutoMACS, and purity was checked by flow cytometry. Clonal expansions were first screened by flow cytometry with a TCR V beta antibody panel, then characterized by TCRB deep sequencing of sorted CD8+ fractions. Peripheral blood mononuclear cells were isolated by Ficoll-Paque PLUS density gradient separation. Nucleospin Tissue or Tissue XS kits were used to extract DNA from CD4-enriched, CD8-enriched or PBMC samples, and a Qubit 2.0 fluorometer was used for quantification. The data stem from a study of somatic mutations in cytotoxic T cells in rheumatoid arthritis (dated by TCRdb to the late 2010s). For the wider study: Peripheral blood (about 30 ml EDTA) was collected from patients immediately after diagnosis and before any treatment began. To characterize clonality, the study used TCRB deep sequencing while asking whether somatic mutations are carried by expanded CD8+ T-cell clones in newly diagnosed, untreated rheumatoid arthritis. TCRB deep sequencing was performed for approximately 61 rheumatoid arthritis patients and 15 to 20 healthy controls. Sorted V beta1+ cells also underwent TCRB sequencing, and some V beta antibody-stained T-cell populations were flow-sorted at nearly 100% purity on a FACSAria II or Sony SH800. Median age was essentially the same in the patient group and the control group.

TCRB CDR3 sequencing used the immunoSEQ assay on genomic DNA. The paper's processing steps were these. Published virus-specific TCRB sequences were compared with patient CD8+ clones larger than 1%, and only a few matches were found. Only productive TCRB rearrangements were included in the analyses. Clonality was expressed as a Shannon entropy-based productive clonality index, with each clone defined by a unique TCRB CDR3 sequence. The template counts of each clone relative to the total templates per sample were used to calculate repertoire overlap between two samples. Flow cytometry-measured V-gene usage correlated with V-gene usage from TCRB sequencing, with a Spearman r of less than 0.65. The source is immuneACCESS, and TCRdb retained only in-frame sequences with V and J called. Part of the clones is not carried over; for the studies checked, unresolved V genes explain less than half of this, and the remainder is unexplained. V, J and clone size are taken as reported in that table, and D and trimming were inferred from the DNA itself. For this sample there are around 20,000 clones; over 75% appear just once. Under 15% of the sample belongs to the ten largest clones.

The paper's findings and limits, for the study overall: CD8+ T-cell clonality in rheumatoid arthritis patients was not significantly different from that in age-matched healthy controls. Several identical CD8+ TCRB sequences were found in both blood and synovial fluid, and in about an eighth of the 65 patients the largest CD8+ clone exceeded 20% of CD8+ cells. The antigen targets of the expanded CD8+ clones were unknown, and absence from virus-specific databases did not rule out viral specificity. An increase of CD8+ clonality with age was seen in patients (Spearman r of about 0.45) but not in healthy controls.

Sequenced material: CD8+ T cells sorted from blood. This TCR was recovered from an adult with rheumatoid arthritis.

The DNA sequence follows: TGTGCCAGATCCGGACAGGCCACTGGGGAGACCCAGTACTTC. It translates as CARSGQATGETQYF. Recombination connected TRBV7-9 to TRBJ2-5, with 7 central nucleotides matching TRBD1. The germline V gene (reference sequence) sets CDR1 to SEHNR and CDR2 to FQNEAQ. Its CDR3 holds 14 amino acids, cysteine through phenylalanine. The entry retains the CDR3 DNA only, 42 bases that are in frame from base 1. Ends trimmed: V by 9 bases, J by 5 bases; bases unmatched to a gene: 12.